This is a list of T cell receptor beta chains from one sample in a study of CD4 T cells in relation to SARS-CoV-2 and coronaviruses. The protocol was immunoSEQ multiplex PCR, while the TCRdb copy is restricted to in-frame clones and leaves out a portion. Here the sample spans 60,000 to 65,000 clones, about 94% being singletons. The specimen was naive CD4+ T cells from PBMCs. Receptors originate from a human donor in good health. Each CDR3 is given with its conserved first and last residue. The D gene is left open where the match is weak. The size entry is marked missing in some rows and otherwise reads once, few, many or a size class.

>TRBV3-1/TRBV3-2|-|-|TRBJ2-1
CASSQDRGHEQFF
TGTGCCAGCAGCCAAGATCGGGGCCATGAGCAGTTCTTC
>TRBV28|-|-|TRBJ2-7
CASRPGGVLEQYF
TGTGCCAGCAGGCCCGGCGGGGTCTTGGAGCAGTACTTC
>TRBV10-3|-|-|TRBJ2-1
CAIDRSEQFF
TGTGCCATAGACCGAAGTGAGCAGTTCTTC
>TRBV28|TRBD1|-|TRBJ1-1
CASTRGTGAGGTEAFF
TGTGCCAGCACCCGCGGCACAGGGGCGGGGGGCACTGAAGCTTTCTTT
>TRBV28|-|once|TRBJ2-3
CASRARPSAGDTQYF
TGTGCCAGCAGGGCCCGCCCTTCAGCTGGAGATACGCAGTATTTT
>TRBV28|TRBD2|-|TRBJ2-7
CASSDPLAGGLDEQYF
TGTGCCAGCAGTGACCCCTTAGCGGGAGGGCTTGACGAGCAGTACTTC
>TRBV6-2/TRBV6-3|-|-|TRBJ1-2
CASSARGNYGYTF
TGTGCCAGCAGCGCTCGGGGTAACTATGGCTACACCTTC
>TRBV7-9|-|-|TRBJ2-1
CASSRNVMSGPGAYNEQFF
TGTGCCAGCAGCCGCAACGTGATGAGCGGGCCGGGGGCATACAATGAGCAGTTCTTC
>TRBV7-2|TRBD2|-|TRBJ2-7
CASRSGGSGYEQYF
TGTGCCAGCAGGAGCGGCGGGAGTGGTTACGAGCAGTACTTC
>TRBV5-1|TRBD1|-|TRBJ1-1
CASSFPGQSNTEAFF
TGCGCCAGCAGCTTTCCGGGACAGTCGAACACTGAAGCTTTCTTT
>TRBV7-3|-|once|TRBJ2-1
CASSLSGTSYNEQFF
TGTGCCAGCAGCTTAAGCGGGACTTCCTACAATGAGCAGTTCTTC
>TRBV9|TRBD2|-|TRBJ2-1
CASSVRSAGGIYNEQFF
TGTGCCAGCAGCGTAAGGTCGGCGGGAGGGATCTACAATGAGCAGTTCTTC
>TRBV3-1/TRBV3-2|-|-|TRBJ1-2
CASSQVLNTNYGYTF
TGTGCCAGCAGCCAAGTGTTGAACACTAACTATGGCTACACCTTC
>TRBV7-9|TRBD2|-|TRBJ2-1
CASSLSREGQAEQFF
TGTGCCAGCAGCTTAAGTCGGGAGGGCCAAGCGGAGCAGTTCTTC
>TRBV5-1|-|once|TRBJ2-7
CASSLEGVSYEQYF
TGCGCCAGCAGCTTGGAAGGGGTATCCTACGAGCAGTACTTC
>TRBV7-9|-|-|TRBJ2-1
CASSSGGWEISYNEQFF
TGTGCCAGCAGCTCTGGGGGGTGGGAAATAAGTTACAATGAGCAGTTCTTC
>TRBV19|-|-|TRBJ2-4
CASSILDGGFTKNIQYF
TGTGCCAGTAGTATTCTTGACGGTGGTTTCACCAAAAACATTCAGTACTTC
>TRBV7-9|-|-|TRBJ2-3
CASSLWAAGTDTQYF
TGTGCCAGCAGCCTATGGGCAGCCGGCACAGATACGCAGTATTTT
>TRBV18|-|-|TRBJ1-1
CASSPSQSTEAFF
TGTGCCAGCTCACCATCACAGTCCACTGAAGCTTTCTTT
>TRBV2|TRBD2|-|TRBJ2-3
CASSERTGTRGPDTQYF
TGTGCCAGCAGTGAAAGGACGGGGACTAGAGGACCAGATACGCAGTATTTT
>TRBV5-1|-|-|TRBJ1-1
CASSLEPRGANTEAFF
TGCGCCAGCAGCTTGGAACCCAGGGGAGCGAACACTGAAGCTTTCTTT
>TRBV2|-|-|TRBJ1-4
CASSDSTHPNEKLFF
TGTGCCAGCAGTGACTCGACCCATCCGAATGAAAAACTGTTTTTT
>TRBV19|TRBD1|-|TRBJ2-7
CASAYTGGHRPYEQYF
TGTGCCAGCGCCTACACAGGGGGGCACCGCCCCTACGAGCAGTACTTC
>TRBV7-2|-|-|TRBJ2-3
CASSAVPGTQYF
TGTGCCAGCAGCGCCGTGCCCGGTACGCAGTATTTT
>TRBV7-2|-|-|TRBJ2-5
CASSGTITAKTQYF
TGTGCCAGCAGCGGGACAATTACCGCCAAGACCCAGTACTTC
>TRBV5-5|-|-|TRBJ2-2
CASSPVGSGNTGELFF
TGTGCCAGCAGCCCTGTTGGTAGCGGGAACACCGGGGAGCTGTTTTTT
>TRBV27|-|-|TRBJ2-2
CASSLWTNTGELFF
TGTGCCAGCAGTTTATGGACGAACACCGGGGAGCTGTTTTTT
>TRBV12-3/TRBV12-4|-|-|TRBJ2-7
CASSIATYEQYF
TGTGCCAGCAGTATAGCAACCTACGAGCAGTACTTC
>TRBV5-1|-|-|TRBJ2-5
CASSFGQVETQYF
TGCGCCAGCAGCTTTGGACAAGTGGAGACCCAGTACTTC
>TRBV2|-|-|TRBJ2-5
CASILGGGQAETQYF
-